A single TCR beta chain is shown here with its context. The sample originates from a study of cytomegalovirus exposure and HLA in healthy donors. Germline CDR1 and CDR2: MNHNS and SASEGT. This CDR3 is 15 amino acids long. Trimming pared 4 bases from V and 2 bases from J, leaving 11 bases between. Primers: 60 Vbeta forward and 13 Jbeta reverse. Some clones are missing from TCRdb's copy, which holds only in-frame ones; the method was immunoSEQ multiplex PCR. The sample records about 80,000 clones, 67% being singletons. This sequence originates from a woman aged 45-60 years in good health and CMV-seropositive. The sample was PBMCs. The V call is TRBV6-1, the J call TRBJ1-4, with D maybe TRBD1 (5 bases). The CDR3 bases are TGTGCCAGCAGTGTCAACCAGGGCACTAATGAAAAACTGTTTTTT. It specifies CASSVNQGTNEKLFF.